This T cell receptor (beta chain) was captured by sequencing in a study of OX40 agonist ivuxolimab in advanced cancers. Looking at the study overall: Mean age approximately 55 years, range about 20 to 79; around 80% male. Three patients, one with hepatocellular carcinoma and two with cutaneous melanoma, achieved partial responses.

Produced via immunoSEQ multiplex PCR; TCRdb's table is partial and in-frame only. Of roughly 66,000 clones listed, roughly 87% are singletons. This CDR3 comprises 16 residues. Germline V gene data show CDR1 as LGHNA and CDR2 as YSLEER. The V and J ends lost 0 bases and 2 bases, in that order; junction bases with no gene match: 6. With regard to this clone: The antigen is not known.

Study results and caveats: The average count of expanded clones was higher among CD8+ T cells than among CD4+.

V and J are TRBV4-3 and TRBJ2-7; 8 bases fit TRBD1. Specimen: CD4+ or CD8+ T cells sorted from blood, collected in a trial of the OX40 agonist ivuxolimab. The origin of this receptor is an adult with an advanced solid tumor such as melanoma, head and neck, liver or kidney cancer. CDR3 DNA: TGCGCCAGCAGCCAAGATCCTCCAGGGGGCGCCTACGAGCAGTACTTC. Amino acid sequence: CASSQDPPGGAYEQYF.